The 7 T cell receptor beta chains listed next were all sequenced from one sample in a study of blood T cell repertoires in COVID-19. The protocol was immunoSEQ multiplex PCR, while the TCRdb copy is restricted to in-frame clones and leaves out a portion. The sample contains about 250,000 clones, nearly 90% of which appear only once. The source material was peripheral blood. Source of these receptors: a young man with active or convalescent COVID-19.

The V gene is TRBV18, the J gene TRBJ2-5; TRBD2 is a possible D gene (5 bases). Germline CDR1 reads KGHSH; CDR2 reads LQKENI. V lost 3 bases to trimming and J lost 5 bases, with 13 bases between them. The CDR3 is 14 residues long. The CDR3 DNA is TGTGCCAGCTCACCGATCGGGGAAGGGGAGACCCAGTACTTC. Its protein is CASSPIGEGETQYF.

This clone was recorded a few times. The chain combines TRBV6-2 or TRBV6-3 with TRBJ1-1, with a tentative D call TRBD1 (6 bases). Per the germline V gene, CDR1 is MNHEY and CDR2 is SVGEGT. The CDR3 has 13 amino acids. V shed 2 bases and J shed 11 bases, with 15 bases lying between them. CDR3 DNA sequence: TGTGCCAGCAGTTACGGGGAAGGGGGATGGGCTTTCTTT. This encodes CASSYGEGGWAFF.

This chain connects TRBV6-2 or TRBV6-3 to TRBJ2-7; D is unclear. Germline loops: CDR1 MNHEY, CDR2 SVGEGT. The CDR3 consists of 11 residues. V was cut by 2 bases and J by 11 bases, with 10 bases left in between. In DNA form, the CDR3 reads TGTGCCAGCAGTTACGGTACTATTGAGTACTTC. It encodes CASSYGTIEYF.

The chain's CDR3 is CASLTSENNEQFF. The CDR3 DNA is TGTGCCAGTCTGACTAGCGAAAACAATGAGCAGTTCTTC. The rearrangement joins TRBV19 to TRBJ2-1; 8 bases align to TRBD2. The length of the CDR3 is 13 residues. The V and J ends lost 8 bases and 5 bases, in that order; junction bases with no gene match: 5. The germline V gene encodes CDR1 LNHDA and CDR2 SQIVND (reference sequence).

The V gene is TRBV25-1, the J gene TRBJ2-7; TRBD1 agrees at 7 bases. J lost 3 bases, V lost 4 bases, and 6 bases had no gene match. CDR3 length: 14 residues. Germline assignment: CDR1 MGHDK and CDR2 SYGVNS. This CDR3 is CASSGTGTDYEQYF. In nucleotides, the CDR3 is TGTGCCAGCAGTGGTACCGGGACAGACTACGAGCAGTACTTC.

The genes are TRBV5-4 and TRBJ1-2; D may be TRBD1 (5 bases). CDR3 length: 17 residues. Per the germline V gene, CDR1 is SGHNT and CDR2 is YYREEE (reference sequence). V lost 2 bases to trimming and J lost 7 bases, with 24 bases between them. The CDR3 nucleotides are TGTGCCAGCAGCTTCGGGGGAGTCGCCGGACTGCTCATTGGCTACACCTTC. This translates into CASSFGGVAGLLIGYTF.

This clone has more than one count but fewer than ten. The chain uses TRBV29-1 and TRBJ1-2; 7 nucleotides align to TRBD1. V lost 7 bases and J lost 6; bases outside the gene matches: 8. Germline V gene data show CDR1 as SQVTM and CDR2 as ANQGSEA. This CDR3 contains 12 residues. The CDR3 reads CSATGAGDGYTF. CDR3 DNA sequence: TGCAGCGCAACAGGGGCCGGGGATGGCTACACCTTC.